A selection of T cell receptor beta chains follows, all from one sample in a study of T cell responses to AZD1222 COVID-19 vaccine. Here immunoSEQ multiplex PCR was the method, and the copy in TCRdb shows in-frame clones only, minus some. Of 92,000 or so clones in the sample, roughly nine tenths are singletons; the top ten hold about 25%. The sequences come from peripheral blood, collected on day 0 of AZD1222 vaccination. These receptors were obtained from an adult in good health. CDR3s include the opening cysteine and the closing phenylalanine or tryptophan. The D gene is left open where the match is weak.

CDR3aa	d_gene	v_gene	j_gene
CASSPGTGFNSPLHF	TRBD1	TRBV7-3	TRBJ1-6
CASTARDLIGGELFF	-	TRBV7-2	TRBJ2-2
CASLSVGDNEKLFF	-	TRBV4-1	TRBJ1-4
CASSQGRANTGELFF	-	TRBV5-1	TRBJ2-2
CASSLEGTYEQYF	-	TRBV5-1	TRBJ2-7
CASSRPEDTQYF	-	TRBV5-1	TRBJ2-3
CASSLLSGGYEQYF	-	TRBV6-5	TRBJ2-7
CAIRREGQNTEAFF	-	TRBV10-3	TRBJ1-1
CASSMSGQGLHEQYF	TRBD1	TRBV5-6	TRBJ2-7
CASRPRVVDEQFF	-	TRBV12-3/TRBV12-4	TRBJ2-1
CASITSGTGGHEQYF	TRBD1	TRBV5-8	TRBJ2-7
CASISRGGASEAFF	-	TRBV27	TRBJ1-1
CASRGGPARAGEQYF	-	TRBV27	TRBJ2-7
CASSPARSPRSYNSPLHF	-	TRBV16	TRBJ1-6
CASSPSASGRTDTQYF	TRBD2	TRBV4-2	TRBJ2-3
CASSLGLSNQPQHF	-	TRBV5-6	TRBJ1-5
CACNRPGGDGYTF	-	TRBV30	TRBJ1-2
CASSAGPHQPQHF	-	TRBV18	TRBJ1-5
CASSRGLAGEPELFF	TRBD2	TRBV9	TRBJ2-2
CAILDRAWGYTF	-	TRBV10-3	TRBJ1-2
CASRLNGGDEQYF	TRBD2	TRBV7-9	TRBJ2-7
CASSFGTGPSETQYF	TRBD1	TRBV5-1	TRBJ2-5
CASSQAPTGLHGYTF	TRBD1	TRBV3-1/TRBV3-2	TRBJ1-2
CASSLVPLGLRPGELFF	-	TRBV7-2	TRBJ2-2
CASSLVTSGREETQYF	TRBD2	TRBV28	TRBJ2-5
CAISEWTPERGSSYNEQFF	TRBD2	TRBV10-3	TRBJ2-1
CASSMKGADNQPQHF	TRBD1	TRBV19	TRBJ1-5
CASSLDGHGYTF	-	TRBV28	TRBJ1-2
CASSQDLGVSGGYTF	-	TRBV14	TRBJ1-2
CASSPAAGGMAGELFF	-	TRBV28	TRBJ2-2
CASSLTPRTGGRDTQYF	TRBD2	TRBV5-1	TRBJ2-3
CASSPIENSNQPQHF	-	TRBV4-1	TRBJ1-5
CASSLRGGSGRSGELFF	TRBD2	TRBV7-8	TRBJ2-2
CASEGIQGAYNEQFF	TRBD1	TRBV2	TRBJ2-1
CASSLVGVAGLSYEQYF	TRBD2	TRBV5-1	TRBJ2-7
CASSLYARQSYNEQFF	-	TRBV27	TRBJ2-1
CASSQQAGINEKLFF	-	TRBV4-2	TRBJ1-4
CASRSNNEQFF	-	TRBV7-3	TRBJ2-1
CAWSVWAAMGHEQYF	-	TRBV30	TRBJ2-7
CASSRGAVNEKLFF	-	TRBV2	TRBJ1-4
CASSVRDRDCGTQYF	TRBD1	TRBV10-1	TRBJ2-5
CASRAGKSTDTQYF	-	TRBV28	TRBJ2-3
CASILQGRKNTEAFF	-	TRBV28	TRBJ1-1
CASTPRGLSTSGSLGEQYF	TRBD2	TRBV5-6	TRBJ2-7